This passage covers 6 T cell receptor beta chains from one sample sequenced in a study of shared clonotypes between healthy human individuals. Sequencing was performed with immunoSEQ multiplex PCR; in TCRdb, only in-frame clones are kept and a portion is missing. The table shows some 2.1 million clones, with 93% occurring only once. Cells designated naive CD8 were CD45RO-negative and were positively selected for CCR7, with terminally differentiated effector memory CD45RA+ cells excluded. The sequencing sample was made of naive CD8+ T cells from PBMCs. The receptor source for this set is a man between 18 and 35 years old in good health. Some clones in this sample may be carry-over from other donors' samples.

The chain has TRBV18 and TRBJ2-7; 8 bases are shared with TRBD1. The CDR3 totals 15 residues. CDR1 and CDR2 from the germline V gene are KGHSH and LQKENI. The junction had 11 bases not matched to a gene; V was cut back by 4 bases and J by 6 bases. The CDR3 region is CASSLPPRQGPEQYF. CDR3 in DNA: TGTGCCAGCTCACTACCCCCGAGACAGGGGCCCGAGCAGTACTTC.

The chain couples TRBV9 to TRBJ2-7, with D perhaps matching TRBD1 or TRBD2 (5 bases each). CDR3 length: 16 residues. Per the germline V gene, CDR1 is SGDLS and CDR2 is YYNGEE. With 4 bases removed from V and 2 bases from J, the gap between germline ends came to 19 bases. CDR3: CASSHNPGTDAYEQYF. DNA for the CDR3: TGTGCCAGCAGCCACAATCCCGGGACCGATGCCTACGAGCAGTACTTC.

This sequence joins TRBV4-1 and TRBJ2-7, with TRBD1 matching over 7 bases. Germline-derived CDR1 and CDR2 are MGHRA and YSYEKL. The CDR3 contains 13 residues. V lost 0 bases and J lost 6; bases outside the gene matches: 2. CDR3 residues: CASSQEGDSEQYF. The CDR3 bases are TGCGCCAGCAGCCAAGAGGGGGACAGCGAGCAGTACTTC.

The chain joins TRBV5-6 to TRBJ1-2, with D possibly matching TRBD1 (6 bases). Trimming removed 4 bases from V and 4 bases from J, with 11 bases in between. CDR1 SGHDT and CDR2 YYEEEE come from the germline V gene. The CDR3 is 13 residues long. For the CDR3, the DNA is TGTGCCAGCAGCGGGGGACACTCCTATGGCTACACCTTC. The encoded protein is CASSGGHSYGYTF.

The rearrangement uses TRBV2 and TRBJ2-2; D gene uncertain. The CDR3 totals 13 residues. Trimming took 2 bases from V and 7 from J, leaving 8 bases between them. Looked up from germline, CDR1 is SNHLY and CDR2 is FYNNEI. The CDR3 protein is CASSERVGGELFF. CDR3 DNA: TGTGCCAGCAGTGAACGGGTAGGCGGGGAGCTGTTTTTT. Drawing the rest from reference TRBV2 and TRBJ2-2, the complete variable domain is EPEVTQTPSHQVTQMGQEVILRCVPISNHLYFYWYRQILGQKVEFLVSFYNNEISEKSEIFDDQFSVERPDGSNFTLKIRSTKLEDSAMYFCASSERVGGELFFGEGSRLTVL.

The chain recombines TRBV11-2 with TRBJ2-7; 7 bases fit TRBD1. V lost 5 bases to trimming and J lost 0 bases; unmatched junction nucleotides: 7. This CDR3 spans 15 amino acids. Germline values: CDR1 SGHAT, CDR2 FQNNGV. CDR3 loop: CASSTRDSLSYEQYF. The CDR3 nucleotides read TGTGCCAGCAGCACCCGGGACAGCCTCTCCTACGAGCAGTACTTC. The complete variable domain, with remaining parts taken from reference TRBV11-2 and TRBJ2-7, reads EAGVAQSPRYKIIEKRQSVAFWCNPISGHATLYWYQQILGQGPKLLIQFQNNGVVDDSQLPKDRFSAERLKGVDSTLKIQPAKLEDSAVYLCASSTRDSLSYEQYFGPGTRLTVT.